This TCR beta chain was profiled in a study of T cell changes during pregnancy in multiple sclerosis. V was clipped by 7 bases and J by 0 bases, with 6 bases between them. The CDR3 sequence is 12 residues long. CDR1 is MDHEN and CDR2 is SYDVKM in the germline V gene. Repertoires were generated with immunoSEQ multiplex PCR, while TCRdb's copy carries only in-frame clones and drops some. The table records about 100,000 clones, about 92% of them present only once. The sample was peripheral blood, taken after pregnancy. This sequence originates from a female donor with multiple sclerosis, enrolled in a pregnancy study. V usage is TRBV28 and J usage is TRBJ1-1; no firm D call. In DNA, the CDR3 is TGTGCCAGCATGCGGATGAACACTGAAGCTTTCTTT. Translation: CASMRMNTEAFF.